The 5 T cell receptor beta chains given below trace back to one sample, sequenced in a study of shared clonotypes between healthy human individuals. Sequencing used immunoSEQ multiplex PCR; TCRdb keeps in-frame clones, though not all of them. The sample shows roughly 1,000,000 clones, about 84% of them seen only once. The sequenced sample was memory CD4+ T cells from PBMCs. The subset denotes: CD45RA-negative fraction. These receptors all come from a man aged 18 to 29 in good health. Some clones in this sample may be carry-over from other donors' samples.

This clone was counted a few times. V and J are TRBV30 and TRBJ1-1; TRBD1 might be the D (5 bases). This CDR3 has 13 amino acids. Germline assignment: CDR1 GTSNPN and CDR2 SVGIG (reference sequence). V shed 1 base and J shed 7 bases, with 13 bases lying between them. The CDR3: CAWSAGRGLEAFF. The CDR3 bases are TGTGCCTGGAGTGCGGGAAGGGGCCTTGAAGCTTTCTTT.

The J gene is TRBJ2-5, the V gene TRBV2, with TRBD1 identical over 8 bases. V was pared by 11 bases and J by 1 base, with 12 bases of the junction left unmatched. In germline, CDR1 is SNHLY, CDR2 FYNNEI. The CDR3 spans 15 residues. The CDR3 here is CAGKMTGATQETQYF. DNA of the CDR3: TGTGCCGGCAAAATGACAGGGGCAACCCAAGAGACCCAGTACTTC.

The genes are TRBV19 and TRBJ2-1; D ambiguous. CDR3 size: 13 residues. V was clipped by 5 bases and J by 4 bases, with 9 bases between them. Germline CDR1 LNHDA, CDR2 SQIVND (reference sequence). CDR3 nucleotides: TGTGCCAGTAGTCGGACCATTTACAATGAGCAGTTCTTC. It encodes CASSRTIYNEQFF.

This clone was recorded only once. V is TRBV18 and J is TRBJ2-3; 11 nucleotides align to TRBD1. CDR3 length: 16 residues. Losses at the gene ends were 3 bases for V and 1 base for J; bases not matched to a gene: 3. Germline values: CDR1 KGHSH, CDR2 LQKENI. DNA of the CDR3: TGTGCCAGCTCACCTGTGGGACAGGGGGGCACAGATACGCAGTATTTT. It is translated as CASSPVGQGGTDTQYF.

CDR3 sequence reads: CASSAGPTDTQYF. CDR3 in DNA: TGTGCCAGCAGCGCGGGACCCACAGATACGCAGTATTTT. The chain combines TRBV7-3 with TRBJ2-3, with a tentative D call TRBD2 (6 bases). The V gene's germline CDR1 is SGHTA and CDR2 FQGTGA. V shed 5 bases and J shed 2 bases, with 8 bases lying between them. The length of the CDR3 is 13 residues.